This T cell receptor (beta chain) was obtained from a study of beta chain features in type 1 diabetes. Expressed TCRB transcripts were sequenced, since all the RNA that had been isolated was reverse transcribed. Reads from naive, central memory and regulatory T cell samples averaged about 3.3 million. The repertoire was sequenced with immunoSEQ multiplex PCR; TCRdb's copy has only in-frame clones and lacks some. The data show around 250,000 clones, 13% to 15% seen once. CD45RO/CCR7/CD25/CD127/CD95/CD27 sorting isolated CD4+ naive, central memory, regulatory and stem cell-like memory cells. Germline trimming cut 4 bases from V and 8 bases from J; bases unmatched to any gene: 14. The CDR3 has 16 amino acids. The germline V gene has CDR1 ENHRY and CDR2 SYGVKD. The sample holds a few counts of this clone. Its antigen is undetermined. Notes on the study in general: The study found that naive, central memory and Treg TCRB repertoires appeared more similar in patients than in healthy donors. Moderate but significant shortening of TCRB CDR3s was recorded in all four CD4+ subsets from Type 1 diabetes patients.

This chain uses TRBV10-3 with TRBJ1-2; TRBD1 aligns across 9 bases. The sequence derives from a man aged 30-40 years with type 1 diabetes. Source material: naive CD4+ T cells from blood. In DNA, the CDR3 is TGTGCCATCAGTGCCCAGGACAGGGGAGGAACGGAAGGCTACACCTTC. Amino acids: CAISAQDRGGTEGYTF.